This is a list of T cell receptor beta chains from one sample in a study of response to subunit inactivated influenza vaccine. TCRdb reprocessed the RT-PCR reads via MiXCR and lists one record per CDR3 protein. The data show 590,000 or so distinct CDR3 sequences, about 14% seen once. The sequencing here drew on PBMCs from blood, taken approximately 15 days before vaccination. These TCRs come from a man aged 45-60 years who received an inactivated influenza vaccine. The CDR3 runs from the conserved cysteine through the conserved F or W. The D gene is left open where the match is weak. Part of the rows lack a size; the others show once, few, many or a class for expanded clones.

len: 16
d_gene: TRBD1
j_gene: TRBJ2-1
v_gene: TRBV12-3/TRBV12-4
abundance: NA
CDR3aa: CASSLAQGVLYNEQFF
CDR3nt: TGTGCCAGCAGTTTAGCACAGGGGGTCCTCTACAATGAGCAGTTCTTC

len: 14
d_gene: TRBD2
j_gene: TRBJ2-1
v_gene: TRBV20-1
abundance: many
CDR3aa: CSARGTSGYNEQFF
CDR3nt: TGCAGTGCTAGAGGGACTAGCGGCTACAATGAGCAGTTCTTC

len: 13
d_gene: TRBD2
j_gene: TRBJ2-1
v_gene: TRBV12-3/TRBV12-4
abundance: many
CDR3aa: CASNKGTSNEQFF
CDR3nt: TGTGCCTCCAACAAAGGGACTAGCAATGAGCAGTTCTTC

len: 15
d_gene: NA
j_gene: TRBJ2-7
v_gene: TRBV4-3
abundance: many
CDR3aa: CASSQDLARGDEQYF
CDR3nt: TGCGCCAGCAGCCAAGATCTTGCCAGGGGCGACGAGCAGTACTTC

len: 16
d_gene: TRBD2
j_gene: TRBJ2-5
v_gene: TRBV11-2
abundance: NA
CDR3aa: CASSLGAGGYKETQYF
CDR3nt: TGTGCCAGCAGCTTAGGGGCGGGGGGGTACAAAGAGACCCAGTACTTC

len: 14
d_gene: TRBD1
j_gene: TRBJ1-1
v_gene: TRBV6-1
abundance: NA
CDR3aa: CASSIYRGYTEAFF
CDR3nt: TGTGCCAGCAGCATATACAGGGGGTATACTGAAGCTTTCTTT

len: 15
d_gene: NA
j_gene: TRBJ2-3
v_gene: TRBV5-1
abundance: NA
CDR3aa: CASSLTRAGGDTQYF
CDR3nt: TGCGCCAGCAGCTTGACCAGGGCCGGAGGAGATACGCAGTATTTT

len: 14
d_gene: NA
j_gene: TRBJ1-6
v_gene: TRBV11-2
abundance: NA
CDR3aa: CASSSVRGYSPLHF
CDR3nt: TGTGCCAGCAGCTCCGTGCGGGGGTACTCACCCCTCCACTTT

len: 14
d_gene: NA
j_gene: TRBJ2-1
v_gene: TRBV20-1
abundance: few
CDR3aa: CSAPSNRIYNEQFF
CDR3nt: TGCAGTGCTCCAAGTAATCGGATTTACAATGAGCAGTTCTTC

len: 14
d_gene: NA
j_gene: TRBJ2-3
v_gene: TRBV7-2
abundance: NA
CDR3aa: CASSPRGTADTQYF
CDR3nt: TGTGCCAGCAGCCCCCGGGGGACCGCAGATACGCAGTATTTT

len: 12
d_gene: NA
j_gene: TRBJ2-7
v_gene: TRBV3-1
abundance: NA
CDR3aa: CASSQEGTASYF
CDR3nt: TGTGCCAGCAGCCAAGAAGGTACAGCCTCGTACTTC

len: 14
d_gene: TRBD2
j_gene: TRBJ2-1
v_gene: TRBV4-2
abundance: NA
CDR3aa: CASSPREGYNEQFF
CDR3nt: TGTGCCAGCAGCCCCCGGGAGGGTTACAATGAGCAGTTCTTC

len: 16
d_gene: TRBD2
j_gene: TRBJ2-1
v_gene: TRBV7-2
abundance: NA
CDR3aa: CASSLGRRGGRPEQFF
CDR3nt: TGTGCCAGCAGCTTAGGTCGGCGGGGGGGCCGTCCTGAGCAGTTCTTC

len: 17
d_gene: NA
j_gene: TRBJ1-1
v_gene: TRBV7-9
abundance: NA
CDR3aa: CASSLGPSHPLVSEAFF
CDR3nt: TGTGCCAGCAGCTTAGGACCGTCCCACCCCCTAGTCTCTGAAGCTTTCTTT

len: 15
d_gene: NA
j_gene: TRBJ1-1
v_gene: TRBV10-3
abundance: NA
CDR3aa: CAISESIVPNTEAFF
CDR3nt: TGTGCCATCAGTGAGTCGATAGTTCCGAACACTGAAGCTTTCTTT

len: 13
d_gene: NA
j_gene: TRBJ1-1
v_gene: TRBV5-1
abundance: many
CDR3aa: CASSSGRVTEAFF
CDR3nt: TGCGCCAGCAGCTCGGGGAGGGTCACTGAAGCTTTCTTT

len: 15
d_gene: TRBD1
j_gene: TRBJ1-1
v_gene: TRBV4-2
abundance: few
CDR3aa: CASSQETGRNTEAFF
CDR3nt: TGTGCCAGCAGCCAAGAGACAGGGAGGAACACTGAAGCTTTCTTT

len: 21
d_gene: TRBD2
j_gene: TRBJ2-6
v_gene: TRBV12-3/TRBV12-4
abundance: many
CDR3aa: CASSLILRGGVFSSGANVLTF
CDR3nt: TGTGCCAGCAGTTTGATTCTGCGCGGGGGGGTCTTTTCTTCTGGGGCCAACGTCCTGACTTTC

len: 16
d_gene: TRBD1
j_gene: TRBJ2-7
v_gene: TRBV11-2
abundance: many
CDR3aa: CASSHWTGKISYEQYF
CDR3nt: TGTGCCAGCAGCCACTGGACAGGAAAGATATCCTACGAGCAGTACTTC

len: 15
d_gene: NA
j_gene: TRBJ1-1
v_gene: TRBV27
abundance: NA
CDR3aa: CASSLRRQVNTEAFF
CDR3nt: TGTGCCAGCAGTTTAAGGCGACAGGTGAACACTGAAGCTTTCTTT

len: 12
d_gene: NA
j_gene: TRBJ2-1
v_gene: TRBV5-1
abundance: NA
CDR3aa: CASSLERHEQFF
CDR3nt: TGCGCCAGCAGCTTAGAACGGCATGAGCAGTTCTTC

len: 13
d_gene: NA
j_gene: TRBJ2-3
v_gene: TRBV5-5
abundance: few
CDR3aa: CASIHRDTDTQYF
CDR3nt: TGTGCCAGTATCCACCGAGACACAGATACGCAGTATTTT

len: 14
d_gene: NA
j_gene: TRBJ2-5
v_gene: TRBV29-1
abundance: few
CDR3aa: CSVGSPRKGETQYF
CDR3nt: TGCAGCGTAGGCAGTCCTAGAAAAGGGGAGACCCAGTACTTC

len: 15
d_gene: NA
j_gene: TRBJ2-1
v_gene: TRBV15
abundance: NA
CDR3aa: CATSSVGGPYNEQFF
CDR3nt: TGTGCCACCAGCAGCGTAGGGGGGCCCTACAATGAGCAGTTCTTC

len: 14
d_gene: NA
j_gene: TRBJ2-7
v_gene: TRBV5-1
abundance: many
CDR3aa: CASSTKLRGYEQYF
CDR3nt: TGCGCCAGCAGCACCAAACTCAGGGGCTACGAGCAGTACTTC

len: 15
d_gene: TRBD2
j_gene: TRBJ2-1
v_gene: TRBV9
abundance: many
CDR3aa: CASSQETGGRNEQFF
CDR3nt: TGTGCCAGCAGCCAAGAAACGGGGGGGCGCAATGAGCAGTTCTTC

len: 17
d_gene: TRBD2
j_gene: TRBJ2-1
v_gene: TRBV7-2
abundance: few
CDR3aa: CASSFGAAGGSYNEQFF
CDR3nt: TGTGCCAGCAGTTTCGGGGCGGCCGGGGGGTCCTACAATGAGCAGTTCTTC

len: 15
d_gene: TRBD1
j_gene: TRBJ2-1
v_gene: TRBV28
abundance: few
CDR3aa: CASSFADRVFNEQFF
CDR3nt: TGTGCCAGCAGTTTCGCGGACAGGGTGTTCAATGAGCAGTTCTTC

len: 15
d_gene: TRBD1
j_gene: TRBJ2-3
v_gene: TRBV4-3
abundance: NA
CDR3aa: CASSQDGQGTDTQYF
CDR3nt: TGCGCCAGCAGCCAAGATGGACAGGGCACAGATACGCAGTATTTT

len: 15
d_gene: TRBD2
j_gene: TRBJ2-1
v_gene: TRBV20-1
abundance: NA
CDR3aa: CSASSAGGRYNEQFF
CDR3nt: TGCAGTGCATCATCAGCGGGAGGGAGGTACAATGAGCAGTTCTTC

len: 15
d_gene: TRBD2
j_gene: TRBJ2-7
v_gene: TRBV7-2
abundance: many
CDR3aa: CASSLGVAGGYEQYF
CDR3nt: TGTGCCAGCAGCTTAGGGGTGGCGGGAGGCTACGAGCAGTACTTC

len: 14
d_gene: TRBD1
j_gene: TRBJ2-5
v_gene: TRBV15
abundance: NA
CDR3aa: CATSRQGAGETQYF
CDR3nt: TGTGCCACCAGCAGACAGGGGGCCGGTGAGACCCAGTACTTC

len: 15
d_gene: NA
j_gene: TRBJ2-5
v_gene: TRBV20-1
abundance: few
CDR3aa: CSARDSASAQETQYF
CDR3nt: TGCAGTGCTAGAGATTCGGCTAGCGCCCAAGAGACCCAGTACTTC

len: 13
d_gene: NA
j_gene: TRBJ2-5
v_gene: TRBV29-1
abundance: NA
CDR3aa: CSVDLASQETQYF
CDR3nt: TGCAGCGTTGATCTGGCCAGCCAAGAGACCCAGTACTTC